The 13 T cell receptor beta chains presented below share a single source sample, sequenced in a study of T cells in Graves' hyperthyroidism and ophthalmopathy. Amplification targeted TCR beta CDR3 regions from RNA transcripts. HTBI primers were employed in a first-round RT-PCR of the TCR CDR3. TCRdb redid the calling of the multiplex PCR reads with MiXCR, one entry per CDR3 protein. The sample has about 300,000 distinct CDR3 sequences; roughly 20% are singletons. Sequencing input: blood. These receptors all stem from a man aged 45-60 years with Graves' ophthalmopathy.

The chain carries TRBV12-3 or TRBV12-4 and TRBJ2-3; D might be TRBD1 or TRBD2, each matching 6 bases. The V and J ends lost 6 bases and 6 bases respectively, with 19 bases between them. CDR3 length equals 15 residues. The CDR3 is CASRKEGDTTDTQYF. The CDR3 DNA reads as TGTGCCAGCAGAAAGGAGGGGGACACAACCGATACGCAGTATTTT.

This clonotype was seen many times. V gene TRBV2 combines with J gene TRBJ2-1; tentative D call: TRBD1 (5 bases). This CDR3 has 15 amino acids. Germline CDR1 and CDR2: SNHLY and FYNNEI. V lost 8 bases to trimming and J lost 0 bases, with 14 bases between them. The CDR3 DNA is TGTGCCAGCGTTTCTAGGGGATCCTCCTACAATGAGCAGTTCTTC. Its translation: CASVSRGSSYNEQFF.

The gene calls are TRBV7-6 and TRBJ2-2; 11 positions match TRBD1. CDR1 and CDR2 from the germline V gene are SGHVS and FNYEAQ. The trim removed 3 bases at V and 8 bases at J, leaving 2 bases unmatched. There are 14 residues in the CDR3. DNA for the CDR3: TGTGCCAGCAGCTTGGGGACAGGGGGTGGGGAGCTGTTTTTT. Its protein is CASSLGTGGGELFF.

This clonotype was observed a few times. The chain links TRBV5-1 to TRBJ1-3; D unresolved. V dropped 3 bases and J dropped 1 base, with 8 bases sitting between them. Germline CDR1 is SGHRS and CDR2 is YFSETQ. The CDR3 runs 14 residues. The CDR3 protein is CASSSRNSGNTIYF. As DNA, the CDR3 is TGCGCCAGCAGCTCACGGAATTCTGGAAACACCATATATTTT.

The chain couples TRBV29-1 to TRBJ2-3; D gene unclear. The V end was cut by 3 bases, the J end by 0 bases, with 4 bases between. This CDR3 region has 12 residues. Germline CDR1 SQVTM, CDR2 ANQGSEA. CDR3 in DNA: TGCAGCGTTGACGCTAGCACAGATACGCAGTATTTT. Its protein product is CSVDASTDTQYF.

The table lists this clonotype with a few counts. The rearrangement joins TRBV10-1 to TRBJ2-1; TRBD2 matches at 9 bases. Trimming removed 0 bases from V and 8 bases from J; junction bases left unmatched: 14. From germline, CDR1 is WNHNN and CDR2 SYGVQD (reference sequence). The CDR3 is 18 amino acids. CDR3 sequence (DNA): TGCGCCAGCAGTGAGTCGATAAGAGAGCGGGAGGAAAGAGATGAGCAGTTCTTC. It yields the protein CASSESIREREERDEQFF.

The sample holds many counts of this clonotype. The chain couples TRBV2 to TRBJ2-4; 8 bases are shared with TRBD1. The CDR3 has 16 amino acids. Germline loops: CDR1 SNHLY, CDR2 FYNNEI. The V segment lost 1 base and the J segment 1 base; nucleotides outside the gene matches: 3. The CDR3 bases are TGTGCCAGCAGTGAAGGACAGGGGTGGGCCAAAAACATTCAGTACTTC. Its protein is CASSEGQGWAKNIQYF.

Here the CDR3 DNA reads TGTGCCACCAGTGATGCGGCGGGCCTCGAGCAGTACTTC. It encodes CATSDAAGLEQYF. The chain couples TRBV24-1 to TRBJ2-7; the D gene is possibly TRBD2 (5 bases). The CDR3 runs 13 residues. Germline lookup yields CDR1 KGHDR and CDR2 SFDVKD. Trimming took off 3 bases at V and 6 bases at J, with 11 bases between the two ends.

In this sample, this clonotype turned up a few times. This chain links TRBV6-1 with TRBJ1-5; the match to TRBD1 covers 7 bases. The CDR3 sequence is 17 residues long. CDR1 and CDR2 from the germline V gene are MNHNS and SASEGT. The V gene end was trimmed by 6 bases and the J gene end by 5 bases; junction bases not matched to a gene: 16. CDR3 residues: CASSPNPTGNVYQPQHF. The CDR3 DNA reads as TGTGCCAGCAGCCCCAACCCGACAGGGAACGTTTATCAGCCCCAGCATTTT.

At least ten counts were recorded for this clonotype. The chain joins TRBV30 to TRBJ2-7, with no clear D. This CDR3 is built from 11 residues. Trimming took off 2 bases at V and 9 bases at J, with 11 bases between the two ends. Germline V gene sequence: CDR1 GTSNPN, CDR2 SVGIG (reference sequence). The CDR3 here is CAWSTRSVQYF. In nucleotides, the CDR3 is TGTGCCTGGAGTACAAGGTCGGTGCAGTACTTC. The full variable domain, its missing parts supplied by reference TRBV30 and TRBJ2-7, is SQTIHQWPATLVQPVGSPLSLECTVEGTSNPNLYWYRQAAGRGLQLLFYSVGIGQISSEVPQNLSASRPQDRQFILSSKKLLLSDSGFYLCAWSTRSVQYFGPGTRLTVT.

This clonotype was observed a handful of times. The V call is TRBV4-2, the J call TRBJ2-2; D unresolved. Germline-derived CDR1 and CDR2 are LGHNA and YNFKEQ. Trimming took 1 base from V and 4 from J, leaving 13 bases between them. This CDR3 comprises 16 residues. As DNA, the CDR3 is TGTGCCAGCAGCCAAGTTGCGGCCCCGAGCACCGGGGAGCTGTTTTTT. This gives the protein CASSQVAAPSTGELFF.

This clonotype was observed at least ten times. The chain's CDR3 is CASSLPEGRQGKLSTDTQYF. The CDR3 DNA reads as TGTGCCAGCAGCTTACCCGAGGGGAGACAGGGCAAACTTTCCACAGATACGCAGTATTTT. This chain links TRBV11-3 with TRBJ2-3; 7 positions agree with TRBD1. The CDR3 has 20 residues. V gave up 2 bases and J gave up 2 bases; unmatched junction bases: 19. Germline lookup yields CDR1 SGHNT and CDR2 YENEEA.

The chain joins TRBV2 to TRBJ2-7; D may be TRBD1 (6 bases). The V and J ends lost 6 bases and 2 bases respectively, with 14 bases between them. The CDR3 length is 14 residues. Per germline, CDR1 SNHLY and CDR2 FYNNEI. In DNA form, the CDR3 reads TGTGCCAGCAGCGGTTTGACAGGCACCTACGAGCAGTACTTC. Its protein product is CASSGLTGTYEQYF. The whole variable domain, remainder taken from reference TRBV2 and TRBJ2-7, is EPEVTQTPSHQVTQMGQEVILRCVPISNHLYFYWYRQILGQKVEFLVSFYNNEISEKSEIFDDQFSVERPDGSNFTLKIRSTKLEDSAMYFCASSGLTGTYEQYFGPGTRLTVT.